Described below is a single T cell receptor beta chain sequence and its context. This clonotype was seen ten or more times. Its antigen remains unidentified. Base qualities are not provided; no much larger clone lies one nucleotide away. The library was made by multiplex PCR. The run used an Illumina HiSeq 4000. TCR beta libraries were built with iRepertoire HTBI primers and Arm-PCR amplification of CDR3 regions. Before sequencing, the PCR products went through gel purification. In the paper's pipeline: Gene usage analysis of CDR3 amino acid clonotypes relied on the roughly 58 TRBV and more than twelve TRBJ segments identified across samples. COPE and FqMerger were used to merge the filtered high-quality paired reads into contigs. BLAST was used to align contigs to IMGT TRBV, TRBD and TRBJ reference genes, with CDR3 defined following IMGT. Any clonotype with a frequency above 0.1% was classified as a highly expanded clone. Shannon entropy served as the measure of repertoire diversity, while the Gini coefficient captured V-J evenness. Public clonotypes were defined as clonotypes shared by more than one individual. Starting from the raw public reads, TCRdb applied fastp trimming at Q25, assembled clones with MiXCR and retained in-frame beta chains. CDR3 protein duplicates are merged, each entry listing the most common genes and DNA. The V and J calls and clone size are TCRdb's, not the authors'. The sample contains 450,000 to 600,000 distinct CDR3 sequences, around 15% of them found a single time. Of the sample, over 9% falls within the top ten clones.

According to the study, the label for this sample's time point signals: newly diagnosed GD, antithyroid drugs for less than 3 months. RNA was extracted from PBMCs in TRIzol for both TCR sequencing and RNA sequencing. Graves' disease was diagnosed according to American Thyroid Association guidelines. Recruitment of patients was carried out at an endocrinology department in Xi'an, China. Each patient gave around 9 milliliters of peripheral blood, collected in an EDTA anticoagulant tube. Ficoll Paque Plus density gradient separation was used to isolate PBMCs, and no further T cell sorting was performed. An Agilent 2100 Bioanalyzer and agarose gel were used to check RNA quality, while a NanoDrop 2000 measured RNA concentration. This specimen belongs to a study of regulatory T cells in long-lasting Graves disease (dated by TCRdb to the early 2020s). With regard to the full study: Patients with newly diagnosed Graves' disease had been on antithyroid drugs for under 3 months. TCR sequencing covered approximately 13 persistent and approximately 20 newly diagnosed Graves' disease patients, some 35 samples in total. Persistent Graves' disease patients were compared with newly diagnosed Graves' disease patients by peripheral blood TCR sequencing and RNA sequencing. The study took place in China and was registered as a clinical trial.

V and J are truncated by 2 bases and 8 bases respectively, leaving an intervening sequence of 13 bases. CDR3 length: 14 amino acids, cysteine to phenylalanine. The CDR3 DNA has 42 bases and is translated from base 1. Based on the germline V gene (reference sequence), the CDR1 and CDR2 sequences are DFQATT and SNEGSKA. General findings and caveats noted by the study authors: The authors noted that the small sample size was a limitation that may lower accuracy. Compared with newly diagnosed patients, patients with persistent Graves' disease had lower TCR Shannon entropy and fewer highly expanded clones, which suggests clonal expansion. More public clonotypes were shared among persistent patients (around 3,000) than among newly diagnosed patients (approximately 930). Sequencing and analysis were restricted to the TCR beta chain. Peripheral blood alone was examined, since thyroid tissue, which constituted the primary lesion, could not be accessed. Preferential use of TRBV28, TRBJ1-2 and TRBJ2-5 was observed in persistent disease, whereas TRBV20-1 and TRBJ2-1 were favored in newly diagnosed disease.

These data were also filed under a second study, of T cells in Graves' hyperthyroidism and ophthalmopathy. As noted in the second study: Stable Graves' hyperthyroidism was defined as the absence of progression to ophthalmopathy over 18 months of follow-up. Hyperthyroidism patients were aged 18 to 65 years and newly diagnosed, with disease duration of less than 2 months. Any patient with an uncontrolled infection, another autoimmune disease, pregnancy or lactation was excluded. Diagnoses were established on the basis of clinical symptoms, serum thyroxine and TRAb, thyroid ultrasound, and orbital computed tomography. The TCR CDR3 was subjected to a first round of RT-PCR using the HTBI primer set and the Qiagen OneStep RT-PCR kit. Most expanded thyroid clonotypes (frequency above 0.001) were also found in blood, which suggests that blood repertoires may mirror thyroid immune responses. Ophthalmopathy was separated from stable hyperthyroidism by a 13 V-J signature model, with about 88% sensitivity and 81% to 83% specificity obtained in cross-validation and 80%/75% obtained in testing. In validation, the model predicted progression to ophthalmopathy a median of about 5.9 months before onset, with about 67% sensitivity and about 75% specificity. A discovery cohort of around 100 patients, about 40 with Graves' ophthalmopathy and 57 with stable Graves' hyperthyroidism, was used to find distinguishing TCR V-J signatures. An independent validation cohort of about 20 hyperthyroidism patients and 17 patients who later progressed to ophthalmopathy tested prospective prediction of ophthalmopathy. The roughly 91 discovery patients were randomly divided into training and test sets at a 7:3 ratio. Thyroid tissue and blood T-cell repertoires from roughly six Graves' hyperthyroidism patients were also compared in the study. Following sampling, methimazole starting at 30 mg daily was given to hyperthyroidism patients, and high-dose intravenous methylprednisolone was given to ophthalmopathy patients. A second multiplex PCR round built the libraries, followed by size selection and purification. Libraries were sequenced paired-end with 100 bp reads on an Illumina HiSeq2000. SOAPnuke was used to process the raw data, throwing out any read that contained adapters or uncalled bases, had a mean Phred below 15, or lacked an exact constant-primer or identifier match. High-quality paired reads were merged using COPE v1.2.5, and each unique nucleotide sequence was defined as a clonotype. Clonotypes were aligned to IMGT TRBV, TRBD and TRBJ reference segments using MiTCR v1.1. Analysis was restricted to V-J combinations with a frequency above 0.0001, which covered roughly 99% of repertoires. A TCS score was defined as the ratio of F50 (clonal expansion) to E x V (chaos), with BLOSUM62-based TCRdist applied between CDR3 peptides within each V-J. Welch's t-statistics and random forest reduced approximately 520 V-J features to about 12, which were used in a naive Bayes classifier (R e1071). No statistical method was used to set the sample size in advance, and investigators knew the group allocation. The paper reports TCR Vbeta CDR3 sequencing of more than 120 peripheral blood samples: 43 ophthalmopathy, about 75 hyperthyroidism and about 17 progressor patients.

The chain is made from TRBV20-1 and TRBJ1-6; TRBD1 could be the D gene, as 5 bases match. The sequence was collected from a man between 40 and 49 years old with Graves disease. Donor details come from another sample of the same person, matched by shared clones. The sequencing here drew on peripheral blood mononuclear cells (PBMCs), taken at new diagnosis, from a patient treated with antithyroid drugs. CDR3 loop: CSARTRGRDSPLHF. The DNA sequence is as follows: TGCAGTGCTAGAACGCGGGGGAGGGATTCACCCCTCCACTTT.